These 20 T cell receptor beta chains originate from one sample sequenced in a study of CD4 T cells in relation to SARS-CoV-2 and coronaviruses. The protocol was immunoSEQ multiplex PCR, while the TCRdb copy is restricted to in-frame clones and leaves out a portion. The profile shows more than 20,000 clones, over 65% of them singletons. CD4+ T cells from unexposed donors were obtained before the COVID-19 pandemic (2011-2018). CD4+ T cells were isolated from the cells after more than nine days of culture. Their target antigens are unknown. Sequencing used CD4+ T cells from PBMCs, cultured in vitro. These receptors originate from a human donor in good health.

The J gene is TRBJ2-3, the V gene TRBV29-1; 8 nucleotides align to TRBD2. Germline trimming cut 3 bases from V and 4 bases from J; bases unmatched to any gene: 9. The germline V gene encodes CDR1 SQVTM and CDR2 ANQGSEA. CDR3 length: 15 amino acids. The CDR3 DNA reads TGCAGCGTTGAGATATCACTAGCGGTGGCAGATACGCAGTATTTT. Protein product: CSVEISLAVADTQYF.

The V gene is TRBV15, the J gene TRBJ2-7; D is uncertain. CDR1 is LNHNV and CDR2 is YYDKDF in the germline V gene (reference sequence). The CDR3 extends over 16 amino acids. The V end lost 3 bases, the J end lost 0 bases, and 15 bases lay between the germline ends. This chain's CDR3 is CATSSYPDLSSYEQYF. The CDR3 DNA reads TGTGCCACCAGCAGTTACCCAGACCTCTCCTCCTACGAGCAGTACTTC.

This chain connects TRBV5-6 to TRBJ1-2; weak D call: TRBD1 (6 bases). The germline V and J ends were trimmed by 0 bases and 3 bases, with 12 bases remaining between them. Germline V lookup: CDR1 SGHDT, CDR2 YYEEEE. CDR3 length: 15 residues. Written as DNA, the CDR3 is TGTGCCAGCAGCTTGGAGGACAGCCAGTACTATGGCTACACCTTC. Its translation: CASSLEDSQYYGYTF.

By sample fraction, this clone is medium-sized. The rearrangement links TRBV7-9 to TRBJ2-4; D not certain. Germline V gene data show CDR1 as SEHNR and CDR2 as FQNEAQ (reference sequence). The CDR3 spans 14 residues. Trimming stripped 1 base from V and 7 bases from J, with 11 bases between. CDR3 DNA: TGTGCCAGCAGCTTAGATTCGGGCAGTAACATTCAGTACTTC. Residues: CASSLDSGSNIQYF.

This clone was observed a single time. V is TRBV1 and J is TRBJ1-5. TRBV1 is a recognized pseudogene. The CDR3 consists of 20 residues. CDR3 DNA sequence: TGCACCAGCAGCCAAGTGGTTATGGGTCGCAGCAATTATAGCAATCAGCCCCAGCATTTT. It yields the protein CTSSQVVMGRSNYSNQPQHF.

This chain joins TRBV18 and TRBJ2-5; D is unclear. Germline V lookup: CDR1 KGHSH, CDR2 LQKENI. This CDR3 contains 13 residues. V was shortened by 3 bases and J by 2 bases, with 7 bases between the two germline ends. Written as DNA, the CDR3 is TGTGCCAGCTCACCCTTAGATCAAGAGACCCAGTACTTC. It specifies CASSPLDQETQYF.

This clone was found once. CDR3 protein: CASSLGIGGGYGYTF. The CDR3 coding sequence is TGTGCCAGCAGCTTAGGTATAGGGGGCGGCTATGGCTACACCTTC. J is TRBJ1-2 and V is TRBV7-8; 7 bases match TRBD1. The CDR3 covers 15 residues. Germline-derived CDR1 and CDR2 are SGHVS and FQNEAQ. J gave up 4 bases and V 1 base, and 6 bases lay outside the gene matches.

The chain employs TRBV5-8 and TRBJ1-1; TRBD1 is a possible D gene (6 bases). The CDR3 runs 13 residues. Germline assignment: CDR1 SGHTS and CDR2 YDEGEE. V dropped 5 bases and J dropped 4 bases, with 12 bases sitting between them. CDR3 coding DNA: TGTGCCAGCAGGCGGCAGGGGACCACTGAAGCTTTCTTT. Its translation: CASRRQGTTEAFF.

The chain recombines TRBV27 with TRBJ2-2; 9 bases map to TRBD1. Trimming at V came to 4 bases and at J to 3 bases, leaving 9 bases not matched to a gene. This CDR3 region has 17 residues. Germline V gene sequence: CDR1 MNHEY, CDR2 SMNVEV (reference sequence). This CDR3 is CASSSRDRVAYTGELFF. In nucleotides, the CDR3 is TGTGCCAGCAGTTCACGGGACAGGGTGGCGTACACCGGGGAGCTGTTTTTT.

This chain uses TRBV5-4 with TRBJ2-5; maybe TRBD2 (7 bases). The germline gives CDR1 SGHNT, CDR2 YYREEE (reference sequence). V lost 4 bases to trimming and J lost 5 bases, with 24 bases between them. The CDR3 spans 17 residues. The CDR3 loop is CASSAASNRVGRETQYF. As DNA, the CDR3 is TGTGCCAGCAGCGCGGCATCCAACAGGGTCGGGAGGGAGACCCAGTACTTC.

The chain carries TRBV3-1 (or the pseudogene TRBV3-2) and TRBJ2-3; TRBD2 aligns across 9 bases. The length of the CDR3 is 16 residues. The V gene end was trimmed by 4 bases and the J gene end by 0 bases; junction bases not matched to a gene: 5. The germline V gene has CDR1 LGHDT and CDR2 YNNKEL (reference sequence). The chain's CDR3 is CASSPQTSGSTDTQYF. CDR3 bases: TGTGCCAGCAGCCCCCAGACTAGCGGAAGCACAGATACGCAGTATTTT.

The chain carries TRBV5-5 and TRBJ2-7, with 10 positions matching TRBD1. CDR1 SGHKS and CDR2 YYEKEE come from the germline V gene (reference sequence). The CDR3 is 15 amino acids. Trimming took 1 base from V and 2 from J; bases not matched to a gene: 3. The CDR3 DNA sequence: TGTGCCAGCAGCTTGTTGGGACAGGGGACCTACGAGCAGTACTTC. It translates to CASSLLGQGTYEQYF.

This clone was seen only once. The chain uses TRBV19 and TRBJ1-2; 10 bases are shared with TRBD1. The CDR3 covers 17 residues. Germline V lookup: CDR1 LNHDA, CDR2 SQIVND (reference sequence). The junction had 11 bases not matched to a gene; V was cut back by 3 bases and J by 4 bases. The CDR3 nucleotides read TGTGCCAGTAGTATGGAGCCCCGGGACAGGGGAAGCTATGGCTACACCTTC. Its translation is CASSMEPRDRGSYGYTF.

The chain links TRBV19 to TRBJ2-3, with 9 bases lining up with TRBD2. Germline V CDR1 and CDR2: LNHDA, SQIVND (reference sequence). The CDR3 is 15 amino acids. The V gene end was trimmed by 3 bases and the J gene end by 4 bases; junction bases not matched to a gene: 5. This CDR3 is CASSILAGESDTQYF. The CDR3 DNA reads TGTGCCAGTAGTATCTTAGCGGGAGAGTCAGATACGCAGTATTTT. Supplemented by reference TRBV19 and TRBJ2-3, the full variable domain reads DGGITQSPKYLFRKEGQNVTLSCEQNLNHDAMYWYRQDPGQGLRLIYYSQIVNDFQKGDIAEGYSVSREKKESFPLTVTSAQKNPTAFYLCASSILAGESDTQYFGPGTRLTVL.

This chain joins TRBV19 and TRBJ2-7; TRBD2 is a possible D gene (5 bases). CDR1 LNHDA and CDR2 SQIVND come from the germline V gene (reference sequence). The CDR3 has 13 residues. Trimming took off 1 base at V and 6 bases at J, with 10 bases between the two ends. The CDR3 region is CASSIGPRGEQYF. The CDR3 nucleotides are TGTGCCAGTAGTATAGGCCCCCGGGGCGAGCAGTACTTC.

V usage is TRBV19 and J usage is TRBJ2-1; the D gene is possibly TRBD2 (6 bases). V lost 3 bases and J 0 bases, leaving 18 bases between the germline ends. The germline gives CDR1 LNHDA, CDR2 SQIVND (reference sequence). The length of the CDR3 is 18 residues. CDR3: CASSIGRGRGSSYNEQFF. The CDR3 DNA sequence: TGTGCCAGTAGTATCGGGCGGGGTAGGGGAAGCTCCTACAATGAGCAGTTCTTC.

As DNA, the CDR3 is TGTGCCAGCAGTGAAGGGACAGCGATAACAGGTCAGCCCCAGCATTTT. Translating it yields CASSEGTAITGQPQHF. The chain combines TRBV6-1 with TRBJ1-5; a weak D match, TRBD1 (6 bases). CDR1 and CDR2 from the germline V gene are MNHNS and SASEGT. The V end was cut by 1 base, the J end by 6 bases, with 16 bases between. There are 16 residues in the CDR3.

This rearrangement joins TRBV6-5 to TRBJ1-2; 8 bases map to TRBD1. The trim removed 5 bases at V and 6 bases at J, leaving 8 bases unmatched. This CDR3 contains 14 residues. Germline CDR1 reads MNHEY; CDR2 reads SVGAGI. The CDR3 DNA follows: TGTGCCAGCAGTAGAGGACAGGGAGGTAATGGCTACACCTTC. This codes for CASSRGQGGNGYTF.

The chain combines TRBV18 with TRBJ2-2, with D perhaps TRBD2 (5 bases). The V and J ends lost 3 bases and 1 base respectively, with 9 bases between them. This CDR3 is 15 amino acids long. CDR1 is KGHSH, CDR2 LQKENI, per germline. The CDR3 sequence is CASSPIRENTGELFF. CDR3 sequence (DNA): TGTGCCAGCTCACCGATCCGGGAGAACACCGGGGAGCTGTTTTTT.

The gene calls are TRBV3-1 (or the pseudogene TRBV3-2) and TRBJ2-5; 7 bases are a match to TRBD2. The length of the CDR3 is 14 residues. The ends lost 1 base at V and 6 bases at J; junction bases unmatched: 5. Germline V CDR1 and CDR2: LGHDT, YNNKEL (reference sequence). The CDR3 DNA is TGTGCCAGCAGCCAAGCGGGGGGAGAAAAGACCCAGTACTTC. Translating it yields CASSQAGGEKTQYF.